The sequence of this T cell receptor (beta chain) was determined in a study of Graves' ophthalmopathy and Graves' hyperthyroidism. Points from the study as a whole: Blood was where most expanded thyroid clonotypes above 0.001 frequency also turned up. From stable hyperthyroidism, ophthalmopathy was separated by a 13-signature model with 87.88% sensitivity and around 80% specificity.

Of note for this clonotype: The antigen remains unidentified.

Other autoimmune diseases, uncontrolled infections, pregnancy or lactation led to the exclusion of patients. Each diagnosis was determined on the basis of clinical symptoms, serum thyroxine, TRAb, thyroid ultrasound and orbital computed tomography. As the template, RNA transcripts were used to amplify TCR beta CDR3 regions. An initial RT-PCR round employing HTBI primers preceded a second-round multiplex PCR. TCRdb passed the multiplex PCR reads through MiXCR, listing each CDR3 protein once. The data hold 300,000 to 500,000 distinct CDR3 sequences, with 15% observed a single time. Input material: peripheral blood. The TCR originated in a woman younger than 30 with stable Graves' hyperthyroidism.

The CDR3 nucleotides read TGTGCCAGCAGCGTAACAGGGATCTTCAATCAGCCCCAGCATTTT. It translates to CASSVTGIFNQPQHF. The J gene is TRBJ1-5, the V gene TRBV2, with TRBD1 as a possible D gene (6 bases). This CDR3 region has 15 residues. The V end lost 6 bases, the J end lost 3 bases, and 15 bases lay between the germline ends. Looked up from germline, CDR1 is SNHLY and CDR2 is FYNNEI.